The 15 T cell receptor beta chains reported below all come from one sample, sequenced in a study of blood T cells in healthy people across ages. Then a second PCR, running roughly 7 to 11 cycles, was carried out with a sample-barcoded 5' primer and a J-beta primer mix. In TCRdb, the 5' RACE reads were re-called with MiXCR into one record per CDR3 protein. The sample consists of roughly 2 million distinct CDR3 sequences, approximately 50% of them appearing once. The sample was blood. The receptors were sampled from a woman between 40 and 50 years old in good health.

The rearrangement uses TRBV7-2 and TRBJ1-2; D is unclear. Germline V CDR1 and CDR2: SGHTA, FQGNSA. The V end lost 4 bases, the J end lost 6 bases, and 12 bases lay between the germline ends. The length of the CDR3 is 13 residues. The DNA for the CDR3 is TGTGCCAGCAGCTACCCCAACCTAGATGGCTACACCTTC. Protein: CASSYPNLDGYTF.

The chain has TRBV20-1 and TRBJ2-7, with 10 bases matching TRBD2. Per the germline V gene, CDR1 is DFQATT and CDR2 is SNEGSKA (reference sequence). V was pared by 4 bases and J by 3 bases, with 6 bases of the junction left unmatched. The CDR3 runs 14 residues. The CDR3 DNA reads TGCAGTGCTAAGTCCGGGACTAGCGTCTACGAGCAGTACTTC. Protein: CSAKSGTSVYEQYF.

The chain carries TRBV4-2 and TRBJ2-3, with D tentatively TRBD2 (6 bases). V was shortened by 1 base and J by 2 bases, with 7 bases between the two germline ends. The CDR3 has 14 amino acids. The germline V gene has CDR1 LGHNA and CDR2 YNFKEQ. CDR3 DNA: TGTGCCAGCAGCCAAGGGGAGGACACAGATACGCAGTATTTT. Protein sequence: CASSQGEDTDTQYF.

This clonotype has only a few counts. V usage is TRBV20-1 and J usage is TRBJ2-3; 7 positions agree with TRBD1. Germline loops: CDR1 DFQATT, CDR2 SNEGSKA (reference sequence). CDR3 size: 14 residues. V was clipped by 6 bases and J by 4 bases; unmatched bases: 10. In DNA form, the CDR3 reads TGCAGTGCCCCCCCCAGGGGGTGGGCAGATACGCAGTATTTT. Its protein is CSAPPRGWADTQYF.

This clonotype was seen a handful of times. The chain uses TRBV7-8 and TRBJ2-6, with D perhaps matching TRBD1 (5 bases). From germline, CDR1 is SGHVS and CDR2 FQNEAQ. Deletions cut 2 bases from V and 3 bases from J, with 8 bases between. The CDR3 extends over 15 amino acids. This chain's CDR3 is CASSLRQFGANVLTF. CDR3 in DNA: TGTGCCAGCAGCTTAAGACAGTTTGGGGCCAACGTCCTGACTTTC.

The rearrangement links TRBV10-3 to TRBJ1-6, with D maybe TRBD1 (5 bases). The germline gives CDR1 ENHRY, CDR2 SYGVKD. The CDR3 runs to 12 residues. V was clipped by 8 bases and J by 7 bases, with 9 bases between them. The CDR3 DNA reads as TGTGCCATCGGGACTCCCAATTCACCCCTCCACTTT. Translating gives CAIGTPNSPLHF.

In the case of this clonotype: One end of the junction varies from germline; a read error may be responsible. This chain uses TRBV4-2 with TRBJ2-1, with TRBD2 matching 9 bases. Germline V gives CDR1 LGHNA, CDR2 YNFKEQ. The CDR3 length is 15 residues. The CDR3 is CACSQDGTSNNEQFF. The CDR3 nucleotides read TGTGCCTGCAGCCAAGATGGGACTAGCAACAATGAGCAGTTCTTC.

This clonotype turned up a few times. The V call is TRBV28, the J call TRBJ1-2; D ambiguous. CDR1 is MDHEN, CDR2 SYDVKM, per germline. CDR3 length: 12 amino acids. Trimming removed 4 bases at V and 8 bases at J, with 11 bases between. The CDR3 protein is CASSSRDRGYTF. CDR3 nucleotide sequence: TGTGCCAGCAGTTCAAGGGATAGAGGCTACACCTTC.

This chain's CDR3 is CASSQVEDRFSPLHF. The CDR3 nucleotides read TGCGCCAGCAGCCAAGTAGAGGACCGTTTTTCGCCCCTCCACTTT. The genes are TRBV4-3 and TRBJ1-6; D ambiguous. The CDR3 is made up of 15 amino acids. V was shortened by 1 base and J by 13 bases, with 17 bases between the two germline ends. CDR1 is LGHNA, CDR2 YSLEER, per germline.

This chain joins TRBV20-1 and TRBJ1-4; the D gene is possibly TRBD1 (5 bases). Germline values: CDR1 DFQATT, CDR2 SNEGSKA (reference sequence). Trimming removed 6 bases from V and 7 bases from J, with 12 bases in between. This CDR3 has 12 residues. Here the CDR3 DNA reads TGCAGTGCCCGGGACTCGGGTGAAAAACTGTTTTTT. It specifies CSARDSGEKLFF.

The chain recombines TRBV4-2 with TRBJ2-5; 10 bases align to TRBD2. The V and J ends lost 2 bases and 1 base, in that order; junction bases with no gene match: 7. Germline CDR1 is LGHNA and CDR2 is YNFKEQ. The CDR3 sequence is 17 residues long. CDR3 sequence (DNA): TGTGCCAGCAGCCAAATCCGGAGCGGGGGGGCCCAAGAGACCCAGTACTTC. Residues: CASSQIRSGGAQETQYF.

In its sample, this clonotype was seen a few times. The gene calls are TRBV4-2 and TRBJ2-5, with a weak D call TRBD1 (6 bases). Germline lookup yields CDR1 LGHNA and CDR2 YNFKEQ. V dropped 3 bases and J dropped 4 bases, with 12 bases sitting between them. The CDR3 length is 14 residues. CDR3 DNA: TGTGCCAGCAGCCATTGGGGGCCCCCAGAGACCCAGTACTTC. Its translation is CASSHWGPPETQYF.

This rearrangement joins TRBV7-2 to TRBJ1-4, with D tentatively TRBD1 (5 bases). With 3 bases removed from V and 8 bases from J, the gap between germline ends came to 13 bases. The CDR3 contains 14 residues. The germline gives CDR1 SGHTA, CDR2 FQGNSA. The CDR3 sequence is CASSLGQGWEKLFF. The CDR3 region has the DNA TGTGCCAGCAGCTTGGGTCAGGGTTGGGAAAAACTGTTTTTT.

CDR3 sequence (DNA): TGTGCCAGCAGCCGCACATTCCCCCAAGAGACCCAGTACTTC. Its translation is CASSRTFPQETQYF. The chain uses TRBV27 and TRBJ2-5; D remains unclear. The CDR3 runs to 14 residues. V lost 6 bases to trimming and J lost 1 base, with 12 bases between them. Germline V CDR1 and CDR2: MNHEY, SMNVEV (reference sequence).

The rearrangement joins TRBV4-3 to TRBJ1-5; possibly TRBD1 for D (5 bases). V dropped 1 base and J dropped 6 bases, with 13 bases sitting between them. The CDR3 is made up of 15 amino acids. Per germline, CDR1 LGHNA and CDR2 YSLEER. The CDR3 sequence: CASSQGAGYAQPQHF. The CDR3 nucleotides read TGCGCCAGCAGCCAAGGGGCAGGGTACGCTCAGCCCCAGCATTTT.